This passage covers 32 T cell receptor beta chains from one sample sequenced in a study of identifying expanded T cells in peripheral blood. Produced via immunoSEQ multiplex PCR; TCRdb's table is partial and in-frame only. This sample has 100,000 or so clones, with 75% to 90% found just once. The sequencing input was blood. The receptors shown here come from a person aged 18-70 years in good health.

The rearrangement links TRBV29-1 to TRBJ1-1; 7 nucleotides align to TRBD1. Germline assignment: CDR1 SQVTM and CDR2 ANQGSEA. The CDR3 contains 14 residues. The trim removed 7 bases at V and 4 bases at J, leaving 12 bases unmatched. This CDR3 reads CSASDRAGGTEAFF. For the CDR3, the DNA is TGCAGCGCCTCTGACAGGGCCGGAGGCACTGAAGCTTTCTTT.

This clone was seen only a few times. The genes are TRBV29-1 and TRBJ1-6; weak D call: TRBD1 (5 bases). This CDR3 has 12 residues. Germline-derived CDR1 and CDR2 are SQVTM and ANQGSEA. V was cut by 5 bases and J by 8 bases, with 10 bases left in between. CDR3 residues: CSVQSGDSPLHF. CDR3 sequence (DNA): TGCAGCGTTCAGTCGGGGGATTCACCCCTCCACTTT.

The chain uses TRBV11-2 and TRBJ2-1; D gene ambiguous. V was trimmed by 8 bases and J by 1 base, leaving 12 bases between them. Per the germline V gene, CDR1 is SGHAT and CDR2 is FQNNGV. The CDR3 is made up of 14 amino acids. This chain's CDR3 is CASALGQSYNEQFF. For the CDR3, the DNA is TGTGCCAGCGCCTTAGGGCAGTCCTACAATGAGCAGTTCTTC.

The chain couples TRBV25-1 to TRBJ1-4, with D possibly matching TRBD1 (6 bases). Looked up from germline, CDR1 is MGHDK and CDR2 is SYGVNS. This CDR3 is 16 amino acids long. V gave up 6 bases and J gave up 1 base, with 15 bases separating them. CDR3 sequence (DNA): TGTGCCAGCAGGAGGGGGGGCAAGGAAACTAATGAAAAACTGTTTTTT. This sequence encodes CASRRGGKETNEKLFF. The complete variable domain, with remaining parts taken from reference TRBV25-1 and TRBJ1-4, reads EADIYQTPRYLVIGTGKKITLECSQTMGHDKMYWYQQDPGMELHLIHYSYGVNSTEKGDLSSESTVSRIRTEHFPLTLESARPSHTSQYLCASRRGGKETNEKLFFGSGTQLSVL.

The CDR3 region has the DNA TGTGCCAGCATCAACTTTGGGGAATCTAGCACAGATACGCAGTATTTT. Translation gives CASINFGESSTDTQYF. J is TRBJ2-3 and V is TRBV11-2; D is unresolved. The CDR3 length is 16 residues. The germline V gene has CDR1 SGHAT and CDR2 FQNNGV. V was pared by 7 bases and J by 0 bases, with 17 bases between.

This rearrangement joins TRBV15 to TRBJ1-1; a possible D gene is TRBD1 (6 bases). V lost 3 bases and J lost 9, with 17 bases in between. The germline V gene encodes CDR1 LNHNV and CDR2 YYDKDF (reference sequence). The CDR3 is 14 amino acids. The CDR3, as DNA: TGTGCCACCAGCAGGGGGGGCAGGGAACCTAAAGCTTTCTTT. It is translated as CATSRGGREPKAFF.

The V call is TRBV30, the J call TRBJ2-5; 7 positions match TRBD2. The germline gives CDR1 GTSNPN, CDR2 SVGIG (reference sequence). The CDR3 has 12 amino acids. J lost 8 bases, V lost 2 bases, and 5 bases had no gene match. CDR3 DNA: TGTGCCTGGAGTTGGGGAGGGCGCACCCAGTACTTC. It encodes CAWSWGGRTQYF.

This chain connects TRBV7-2 to TRBJ2-2, with D perhaps TRBD2 (5 bases). Trimming removed 5 bases at V and 4 bases at J, with 17 bases between. This CDR3 spans 16 amino acids. Germline CDR1 reads SGHTA; CDR2 reads FQGNSA. CDR3 nucleotide sequence: TGTGCCAGCAGCCCCGAGGGATTCCCGGGCACCGGGGAGCTGTTTTTT. Protein product: CASSPEGFPGTGELFF.

The chain links TRBV11-2 to TRBJ2-7, with 8 bases that match TRBD2. Germline CDR1 is SGHAT and CDR2 is FQNNGV. V lost 5 bases, J lost 5 bases, and 14 bases stayed unmatched. The CDR3 is made up of 16 amino acids. CDR3 amino acids: CASSPHGPGLVDEQYF. Here the CDR3 DNA reads TGTGCCAGCAGCCCACACGGCCCGGGACTAGTGGACGAGCAGTACTTC.

The V and J genes are TRBV7-2 and TRBJ2-1, with 11 bases matching TRBD2. The germline gives CDR1 SGHTA, CDR2 FQGNSA. The CDR3 consists of 15 residues. Unmatched junction bases numbered 8, after V lost 0 bases and J lost 13 bases. The CDR3 spells CASSLALGSGGVQFF. The CDR3 DNA reads as TGTGCCAGCAGCTTAGCGCTCGGTAGCGGGGGGGTCCAGTTCTTC. Combining the CDR3 with reference TRBV7-2 and TRBJ2-1 gives the whole variable domain GAGVSQSPSNKVTEKGKDVELRCDPISGHTALYWYRQSLGQGLEFLIYFQGNSAPDKSGLPSDRFSAERTGGSVSTLTIQRTQQEDSAVYLCASSLALGSGGVQFFGPGTRLTVL.

The chain joins TRBV2 to TRBJ2-1, with a weak D call TRBD2 (5 bases). The CDR3 consists of 14 residues. With 7 bases removed from V and 5 bases from J, the gap between germline ends came to 15 bases. CDR1 is SNHLY and CDR2 is FYNNEI in the germline V gene. CDR3 amino acids: CASKRETFDNEQFF. In DNA form, the CDR3 reads TGTGCCAGCAAGAGGGAGACGTTCGACAATGAGCAGTTCTTC. The entire variable domain, with the rest obtained from reference TRBV2 and TRBJ2-1, is as follows: EPEVTQTPSHQVTQMGQEVILRCVPISNHLYFYWYRQILGQKVEFLVSFYNNEISEKSEIFDDQFSVERPDGSNFTLKIRSTKLEDSAMYFCASKRETFDNEQFFGPGTRLTVL.

V gene TRBV6-1 combines with J gene TRBJ2-7; D unresolved. Trimming took 2 bases from V and 3 from J, leaving 8 bases between them. The CDR3 sequence is 13 residues long. Germline values: CDR1 MNHNS, CDR2 SASEGT. The CDR3 DNA follows: TGTGCCAGCAGTGAAACGAATAACTACGAGCAGTACTTC. The encoded protein is CASSETNNYEQYF.

This sequence joins TRBV7-6 and TRBJ1-1, with no clear D. Germline assignment: CDR1 SGHVS and CDR2 FNYEAQ. V was cut by 5 bases and J by 2 bases, with 9 bases left in between. This CDR3 has 13 amino acids. CDR3 sequence reads: CASSAQENTEAFF. Written as DNA, the CDR3 is TGTGCCAGCAGCGCACAAGAAAACACTGAAGCTTTCTTT.

The chain combines TRBV5-1 with TRBJ1-1, with 7 bases that match TRBD1. Germline values: CDR1 SGHRS, CDR2 YFSETQ. The CDR3 runs to 14 residues. The junction had 7 bases not matched to a gene; V was cut back by 3 bases and J by 5 bases. As DNA, the CDR3 is TGCGCCAGCAGCTCCCACAGGGGTGATACTGAAGCTTTCTTT. Amino acid sequence: CASSSHRGDTEAFF.

The gene calls are TRBV18 and TRBJ2-7; D may match TRBD1 or TRBD2 (6 bases each). This CDR3 contains 16 residues. Deletions cut 6 bases from V and 2 bases from J, with 20 bases between. The germline gives CDR1 KGHSH, CDR2 LQKENI. The CDR3 loop is CASSTSWRDNTYEQYF. The CDR3 nucleotides read TGTGCCAGCTCGACCTCATGGCGGGACAACACCTACGAGCAGTACTTC.

Only a few counts were recorded for this clone. This rearrangement joins TRBV10-2 to TRBJ2-5; TRBD2 might be the D (5 bases). This CDR3 spans 12 amino acids. CDR1 and CDR2 from the germline V gene are WSHSY and SAAADI. Trimming shortened V by 6 bases and J by 1 base, and 6 bases separated the two germline ends. CDR3 coding DNA: TGCGCCAGCAGCGGGATCCAAGAGACCCAGTACTTC. Its translation: CASSGIQETQYF.

The CDR3 DNA follows: TGTGCCTGGGGAGAGGGGATAAATACTCAAGAGACCCAGTACTTC. As protein: CAWGEGINTQETQYF. The chain joins TRBV30 to TRBJ2-5, with D perhaps being TRBD1 or TRBD2 (5 bases each). Germline V CDR1 and CDR2: GTSNPN, SVGIG (reference sequence). The germline V and J ends were trimmed by 5 bases and 2 bases, with 18 bases remaining between them. The CDR3 has 15 residues.

J is TRBJ1-4 and V is TRBV9; D gene unclear. The CDR3 loop spans 15 amino acids. V was trimmed by 0 bases and J by 3 bases, leaving 9 bases between them. Germline CDR1 is SGDLS and CDR2 is YYNGEE. CDR3 DNA: TGTGCCAGCAGCGTAGAGGGAGGAGCTAATGAAAAACTGTTTTTT. Encoded protein: CASSVEGGANEKLFF. The full variable domain, in which reference TRBV9 and TRBJ1-4 provide the parts outside the CDR3, is DSGVTQTPKHLITATGQRVTLRCSPRSGDLSVYWYQQSLDQGLQFLIQYYNGEERAKGNILERFSAQQFPDLHSELNLSSLELGDSALYFCASSVEGGANEKLFFGSGTQLSVL.

The genes are TRBV7-9 and TRBJ2-2; D is undetermined. This CDR3 spans 13 amino acids. Germline CDR1 SEHNR, CDR2 FQNEAQ (reference sequence). Trimming shortened V by 10 bases and J by 6 bases, and 15 bases separated the two germline ends. In DNA form, the CDR3 reads TGTGCCACTGACTCCCCCAGTGCCGGGGAGCTGTTTTTT. Protein: CATDSPSAGELFF.

This chain connects TRBV19 to TRBJ1-3, with D perhaps matching TRBD1 (5 bases). Trimming cost V 10 bases and J 0 bases, with 13 bases left between them. This CDR3 contains 14 residues. Germline V gene lookup returns CDR1 LNHDA and CDR2 SQIVND (reference sequence). The CDR3 nucleotides are TGTGCCACCGGAGGGGCGGTCTCTGGAAACACCATATATTTT. This gives the protein CATGGAVSGNTIYF.

The chain couples TRBV14 to TRBJ1-1; D is unresolved. V was cut by 8 bases and J by 0 bases, with 7 bases left in between. The germline gives CDR1 SGHDN, CDR2 FVKESK. The CDR3 extends over 12 amino acids. The CDR3 region has the DNA TGTGCCAGCGGGAGGATGAACACTGAAGCTTTCTTT. This gives the protein CASGRMNTEAFF.

This clone was counted only a few times. The chain recombines TRBV18 with TRBJ2-1; D not certain. CDR3 length equals 15 residues. CDR1 and CDR2 from the germline V gene are KGHSH and LQKENI. The V gene lost 3 bases and the J gene lost 8 bases, with 17 bases spanning the gap. The CDR3 DNA follows: TGTGCCAGCTCACCGTCCGGGCAGACCTGGGATGAGCAGTTCTTC. It specifies CASSPSGQTWDEQFF. The whole variable domain, remainder taken from reference TRBV18 and TRBJ2-1, is NAGVMQNPRHLVRRRGQEARLRCSPMKGHSHVYWYRQLPEEGLKFMVYLQKENIIDESGMPKERFSAEFPKEGPSILRIQQVVRGDSAAYFCASSPSGQTWDEQFFGPGTRLTVL.

The CDR3 bases are TGTGCCAGCAGCTTAGGCCAGGGGGGGAATTCACCCCTCCACTTT. The encoded protein is CASSLGQGGNSPLHF. The chain joins TRBV13 to TRBJ1-6, with 7 bases identical to TRBD1. This CDR3 spans 15 amino acids. J lost 7 bases, V lost 0 bases, and 3 bases had no gene match. Germline V gene data show CDR1 as PRHDT and CDR2 as FYEKMQ (reference sequence).

V and J are TRBV5-6 and TRBJ1-2; D is uncertain. The CDR3 extends over 13 amino acids. Between the trimmed V and J ends, which lost 0 bases and 0 bases, there was a span of 3 bases. CDR1 SGHDT and CDR2 YYEEEE come from the germline V gene. CDR3 sequence: CASSLAPNYGYTF. The CDR3 region has the DNA TGTGCCAGCAGCTTGGCCCCTAACTATGGCTACACCTTC.

V is TRBV10-1 and J is TRBJ1-1; the D is unclear. Per the germline V gene, CDR1 is WNHNN and CDR2 is SYGVQD (reference sequence). This CDR3 has 14 residues. V shed 8 bases and J shed 5 bases, with 18 bases lying between them. In nucleotides, the CDR3 is TGCGCCAGCTCATTTAAAGCGCTGGAAACTGAAGCTTTCTTT. Residues: CASSFKALETEAFF.

This chain connects TRBV10-3 to TRBJ2-7, with TRBD2 matching 11 bases. The germline V gene encodes CDR1 ENHRY and CDR2 SYGVKD. This CDR3 is built from 15 residues. V trimming: 8 bases; J trimming: 6 bases; junction bases outside the gene matches: 12. The CDR3 nucleotides are TGTGCCATCGCGGATCCGGGACTAGCGGTGTCCGAGCAGTACTTC. It encodes CAIADPGLAVSEQYF.

This chain uses TRBV9 with TRBJ1-1; D not resolved. This CDR3 is built from 14 residues. The V and J ends lost 4 bases and 1 base respectively, with 11 bases between them. Germline-derived CDR1 and CDR2 are SGDLS and YYNGEE. CDR3 sequence reads: CASSPSSTNTEAFF. The CDR3 nucleotides read TGTGCCAGCAGCCCCTCCTCGACGAACACTGAAGCTTTCTTT. Filled out from reference TRBV9 and TRBJ1-1, the complete variable domain reads DSGVTQTPKHLITATGQRVTLRCSPRSGDLSVYWYQQSLDQGLQFLIQYYNGEERAKGNILERFSAQQFPDLHSELNLSSLELGDSALYFCASSPSSTNTEAFFGQGTRLTVV.

This sequence joins TRBV9 and TRBJ2-5; possibly TRBD1 for D (6 bases). The CDR3 is 15 residues long. From germline, CDR1 is SGDLS and CDR2 YYNGEE. Trimming left V 2 bases short and J 5 bases short, with 16 bases between. The DNA for the CDR3 is TGTGCCAGCAGCGTTAGTCTTGGAGGACAGGAGACCCAGTACTTC. Amino acids: CASSVSLGGQETQYF.

The DNA of the CDR3 is TGTGCCAGCAGTTTGTGGGTCACGGGGGAAACTGAAGCTTTCTTT. Its translation is CASSLWVTGETEAFF. The genes are TRBV28 and TRBJ1-1, with D possibly matching TRBD1 (5 bases). This CDR3 comprises 15 residues. With 3 bases removed from V and 5 bases from J, the gap between germline ends came to 16 bases. The germline gives CDR1 MDHEN, CDR2 SYDVKM.

This clone showed up just once. The V call is TRBV6-5, the J call TRBJ2-1; D is undetermined. Germline V gene sequence: CDR1 MNHEY, CDR2 SVGAGI. V was pared by 1 base and J by 9 bases, with 4 bases between. The CDR3 is made up of 11 amino acids. DNA of the CDR3: TGTGCCAGCAGTTACTACGCTGAGCAGTTCTTC. This codes for CASSYYAEQFF.

The V gene is TRBV5-4, the J gene TRBJ2-3; D remains unclear. The V end was cut by 6 bases, the J end by 4 bases, with 12 bases between. Germline lookup yields CDR1 SGHNT and CDR2 YYREEE (reference sequence). This CDR3 has 13 residues. The CDR3 DNA follows: TGTGCCAGCACCCGAACCGAGTCAGATACGCAGTATTTT. This sequence encodes CASTRTESDTQYF.

CDR3 sequence (DNA): TGTGCCAGCAGCTACGTGGTCGGAGGGGGCACCATATATTTT. Its protein is CASSYVVGGGTIYF. The rearrangement uses TRBV14 and TRBJ1-3; TRBD1 might be the D (6 bases). V was cut by 5 bases and J by 9 bases, with 17 bases left in between. The CDR3 consists of 14 residues. The germline CDR1 and CDR2 sequences are SGHDN and FVKESK.